This T cell receptor beta chain is from a study of identical twins listed by TCRdb under 2016. Regarding the study in general: To test whether fetal clonotypes persist, this study deep-sequenced TCR alpha and beta repertoires from monozygotic twins, from unrelated adults of various ages, and from cord blood. To rule out contamination, the twin experiments were replicated at different times with different library preparation protocols. On the study overall, not on this receptor specifically: Invariant T cells such as MAIT and iNKT could partly confound zero-insertion analyses, though diverse VJ usage argued against this for most clonotypes. Conclusions relied on cross-sectional statistical analysis, since the same donors could not be followed over many years. Compared with coincidental sharing between unrelated individuals, out-of-frame TCR alpha sequences shared between twins showed an excess of sequences with low generation probability. Abundant cord blood beta clonotypes had fewer insertions, young adult naive repertoires showed a similar but weaker trend, and memory repertoires showed no such trend. In monozygotic twins, recombination models systematically underestimated out-of-frame TCR alpha sharing, but the models matched the sharing seen between unrelated individuals. In beta out-of-frame sequences, excess twin sharing was weaker, because having fewer shared sequences lowered the signal-to-noise ratio.

In this sample, this clonotype turned up a few times. Its antigen target is currently unknown. No base quality values were provided; no much bigger clone lies one nucleotide off. Every donor in the study was a healthy Caucasian. Miltenyi CD45RO+ enrichment and human naive T-cell isolation kits were used to isolate memory (CD45RO+) and naive T cells from PBMC. The library was generated by 5' RACE. Sequencing relied on an Illumina HiSeq 2000. Template switching introduced a universal primer binding site; the final cDNA contained a unique molecular identifier, enabling accurate counting of TCR cDNA molecules. First-strand cDNA for TCR alpha and beta chains was synthesized from specific primers in the conserved constant-segment region. Each cDNA library was double barcoded, with a SMART-Mk sample barcode plus Illumina barcodes, to control for contamination. TruSeq adapter sequences and Illumina sample barcodes were added in two successive PCR steps. TCR alpha and beta cDNA libraries were sequenced on the Illumina HiSeq platform with custom primers. As for the authors' bioinformatics: MiGEC processed the raw reads to extract unique molecular identifiers, while MiXCR was used to determine the CDR3 positions. Recombination models were inferred per individual with the repgenHMM and IGoR tools using an EM algorithm. Shared clonotypes were analyzed with the tcR package in R, and sharing was normalized by the product of cloneset sizes. To study raw recombination without the effects of thymic and clonal selection, out-of-frame nonproductive sequences were analyzed. TCRdb redid the processing of the public reads, applying fastp at Q25 and MiXCR, and retained in-frame beta chains. Each CDR3 protein appears once, grouped with its most common genes and DNA. The V and J calls follow TCRdb's processing rather than the paper's. The sample yields about 250,000 distinct CDR3 sequences; 11% to 15% were counted once. The top ten clones comprise approximately 9.3% of the sample.

The sequence was obtained from a woman aged 18-29 years in good health. Source material: memory (CD45RO+) T cells sorted from blood. What this sample's cell subset or site label stands for: CD45RO+ enriched T cells.

CDR3 region: CAISGQGIETQYF. The DNA reads as follows: TGTGCCATCAGTGGACAGGGTATAGAGACCCAGTACTTC. The chain employs TRBV10-3 and TRBJ2-5, with 7 bases aligning to TRBD1. From its cysteine to its phenylalanine, the CDR3 spans 13 amino acids. Just the 39-base CDR3 DNA is kept, in frame starting at base 1. As encoded in the germline V gene, CDR1 is ENHRY while CDR2 is SYGVKD. Trimmed from V: 4 bases; trimmed from J: 4 bases; junction bases lacking a gene match: 3.